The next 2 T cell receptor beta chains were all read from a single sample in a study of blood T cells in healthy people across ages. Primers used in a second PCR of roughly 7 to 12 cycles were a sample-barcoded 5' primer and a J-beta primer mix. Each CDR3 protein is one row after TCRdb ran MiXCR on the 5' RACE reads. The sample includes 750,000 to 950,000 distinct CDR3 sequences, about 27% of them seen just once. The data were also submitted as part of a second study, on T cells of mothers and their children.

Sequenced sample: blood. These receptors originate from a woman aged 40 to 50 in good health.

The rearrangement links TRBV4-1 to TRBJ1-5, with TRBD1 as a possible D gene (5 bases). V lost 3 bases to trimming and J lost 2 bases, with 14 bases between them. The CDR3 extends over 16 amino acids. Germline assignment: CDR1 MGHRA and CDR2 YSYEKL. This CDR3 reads CASSHVGVGGNQPQHF. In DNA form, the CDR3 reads TGCGCCAGCAGCCATGTGGGGGTCGGAGGCAATCAGCCCCAGCATTTT.

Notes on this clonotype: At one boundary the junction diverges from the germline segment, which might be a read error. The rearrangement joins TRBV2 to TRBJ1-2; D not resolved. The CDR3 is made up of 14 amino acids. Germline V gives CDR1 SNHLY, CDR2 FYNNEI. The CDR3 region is CAGSELRKNYGYTF. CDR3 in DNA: TGTGCCGGCAGTGAACTAAGAAAGAACTATGGCTACACCTTC. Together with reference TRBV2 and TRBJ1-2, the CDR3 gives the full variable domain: EPEVTQTPSHQVTQMGQEVILRCVPISNHLYFYWYRQILGQKVEFLVSFYNNEISEKSEIFDDQFSVERPDGSNFTLKIRSTKLEDSAMYFCAGSELRKNYGYTFGSGTRLTVV.